This TCR beta chain was observed in a study of CD8+CD57+ T cells in acquired aplastic anemia. Across the whole study: Around 3.2 ug was the average amount of DNA from sorted CD4+ and CD8+ cells. Regarding the study as a whole: Significance was not reached for CD8+ Simpson's diversity between patients and controls. Roughly 30 was the count of CD8+ CDR3 sequences that patients shared with controls.

The use of genomic DNA as template underpinned the TCR beta VDJ and CDR3 profiling. Each CDR3 protein is one row after TCRdb ran MiXCR on the reads. The sample consists of approximately 200,000 distinct CDR3 sequences, about 64% of them appearing once. A single count supports this clonotype. The antigen remains undetermined. With 4 bases removed from V and 2 bases from J, the gap between germline ends came to 21 bases. This CDR3 spans 17 amino acids. Germline V gene data show CDR1 as SEHNR and CDR2 as FQNEAQ (reference sequence). Sequenced: sorted CD4+, CD8+, or CD8+CD57+ T cells (not recorded which) from PBMCs. The receptor was isolated from a human donor with severe aplastic anemia or a healthy control (not recorded which). The V gene is TRBV7-9, the J gene TRBJ2-7; possibly TRBD1 for D (5 bases). This CDR3 reads CASSSKVDNRSPYEQYF. The DNA of the CDR3 is TGTGCCAGCAGCTCAAAGGTGGACAACCGAAGTCCCTACGAGCAGTACTTC.